The TCR beta chain under discussion was sequenced for a study of blood T cell repertoires in COVID-19 (dated by TCRdb to about 2020). Notes on the research overall: Collaborator samples came from the United States, Italy and Spain and covered acute and convalescent phases of COVID-19. The prospective study material was composed of cDNA or gDNA derived from T cells, B-cell-depleted T cells, or PBMCs. The dataset comprised deeply sampled blood TCRbeta repertoires from subjects exposed to, actively infected with, or recovered from COVID-19. The repertoires were released in a freely available public database intended as a resource for research on the immune response to SARS-CoV-2. Samples came from the ongoing ImmuneRACE study (first 160 participants) plus 1,254 subjects from 6 global collaborators. The sample metadata nearly always contained a de-identified subject ID, COVID-19 status, age in years and sex. Where HLA class I and class II types were available, the types were taken from metadata supplied by the sample provider, not from assay-based typing.

The paper's findings and limits, for the study overall: Clinical and demographic metadata were provided uncurated, with the amount varying by source and participant.

A second Seattle source provided samples from volunteer blood donors who had recovered from COVID-19. Whole blood was collected in K2EDTA tubes by collaborating institutions according to the institutions' own protocols. For TCRbeta analysis, collaborators shipped samples as frozen whole blood, isolated PBMCs, or DNA extracted from either of those sample types. The immunoSEQ Assay, a bias-controlled multiplex PCR, was used to amplify TCRbeta CDR3 regions from genomic DNA. The paper's data handling went like this. Within the assay, amplification of reference gene primers was used to estimate how many nucleated cells each sample contained. To quantify the absolute abundance of each unique TCRbeta CDR3 rearrangement, sequence reads were collapsed and filtered. For each sample, productive Simpson clonality was calculated as the square root of Simpson's diversity index over productive rearrangements. This immuneACCESS table, as held by TCRdb, lists in-frame sequences with V and J called but not all clones. Of the missing ones, under half trace to an unresolved V gene in checked studies; the others have no known cause. V, J and clone size are those of that table, while D and trimming were read from the DNA. The sample records nearly 350,000 clones, roughly 89% of which are singletons. The ten largest make up approximately 3.5% of the sample.

To note about this clone: What antigen it recognizes has not been identified. No per-base quality is available; no much larger clone lies one base away.

The TCR originated in a woman between 18 and 29 years old who had recovered from COVID-19. Sequencing was performed on peripheral blood.

The CDR3 reads as follows: CASSLSRGPNYGYTF. In nucleotide form, the sequence is TGTGCCAGCAGTTTATCCAGGGGCCCTAACTATGGCTACACCTTC. The rearranged chain carries TRBV27 and TRBJ1-2, with a weak D call of TRBD1 (6 bases match). V sheds 0 bases and J sheds 0 bases, leaving 8 bases between their ends. Measured from the cysteine to the phenylalanine, the CDR3 is 15 residues long. CDR3 DNA only is kept here, 45 bases in frame from base 1. CDR1 MNHEY and CDR2 SMNVEV are derived from the germline V gene (reference sequence).